This TCR beta chain was retrieved from a study of T-cell reconstitution after alpha-beta-depleted transplantation in children. Preparing the TCRbeta library involved the use of unique molecular identifiers. In TCRdb, the PCR reads were re-called with MiXCR into one record per CDR3 protein. The repertoire holds several thousand distinct CDR3 sequences, with around 5% as singletons. This clonotype is labeled medium-sized. Unmatched junction bases numbered 12, after V lost 7 bases and J lost 0 bases. The germline V gene has CDR1 MDHEN and CDR2 SYDVKM. The CDR3 sequence is 16 residues long. This receptor was identified in a child under two years old who had a stem cell transplant for acute myeloid leukemia, so the T cells may come from the graft donor. The material sequenced was PBMCs, mostly from graft donor cells, taken 180 days after TCRalphabeta/CD19-depleted stem cell transplant. The chain couples TRBV28 to TRBJ2-7; the match to TRBD1 covers 7 bases. The CDR3 bases are TGTGCCAGCACCCCACGTTTCGGGACAGACTCCTACGAGCAGTACTTC. It yields the protein CASTPRFGTDSYEQYF.